This T cell receptor beta chain was retrieved from a study of T cell repertoires in cytomegalovirus infection. On the study more broadly: Matching HLA type, along with CMV infection, was indicated by public TCR beta signatures.

MiXCR, run by TCRdb on the reads, gives a single entry per CDR3 protein. Of about 920,000 distinct CDR3 sequences in the sample, approximately 30% are singletons; the top ten hold roughly 13%. Comments on this clonotype: Its antigen remains unknown.

Trimming took 3 bases from V and 4 from J; bases not matched to a gene: 5. The CDR3 runs 15 residues. Per the germline V gene, CDR1 is LNHDA and CDR2 is SQIVND (reference sequence). The chain links TRBV19 to TRBJ2-3, with 9 bases lining up with TRBD1. The sequenced sample was cultured CD8+ T cells from PBMCs, obtained from culture after CMV antigen stimulation. The sequence derives from a human donor in good health (CMV status not recorded). Some clones in this sample may be carry-over from other donors' samples. Written as DNA, the CDR3 is TGTGCCAGTAGTATCGGACAGGGGTACCCAGATACGCAGTATTTT. Protein sequence: CASSIGQGYPDTQYF.